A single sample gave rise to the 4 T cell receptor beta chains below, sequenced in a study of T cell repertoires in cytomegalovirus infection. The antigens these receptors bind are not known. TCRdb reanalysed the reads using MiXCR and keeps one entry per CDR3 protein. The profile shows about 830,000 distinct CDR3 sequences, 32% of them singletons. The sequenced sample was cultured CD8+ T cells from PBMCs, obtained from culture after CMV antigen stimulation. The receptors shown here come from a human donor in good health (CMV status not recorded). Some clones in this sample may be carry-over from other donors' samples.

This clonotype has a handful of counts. In DNA, the CDR3 is TGCGCCAGCAGCCTTTTGGATGGCGGAGACAGATCCTACAATGAGCAGTTCTTC. It specifies CASSLLDGGDRSYNEQFF. V usage is TRBV4-1 and J usage is TRBJ2-1; D is perhaps TRBD1 (5 bases). The germline V and J ends were trimmed by 4 bases and 1 base, with 20 bases remaining between them. Germline V gene data show CDR1 as MGHRA and CDR2 as YSYEKL. CDR3 size: 18 residues.

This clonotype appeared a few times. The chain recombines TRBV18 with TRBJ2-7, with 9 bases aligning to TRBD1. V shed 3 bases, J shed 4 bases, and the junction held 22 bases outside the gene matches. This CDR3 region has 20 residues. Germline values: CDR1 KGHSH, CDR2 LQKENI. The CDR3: CASSPVSSLIRTGEDYEQYF. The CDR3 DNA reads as TGTGCCAGCTCACCCGTCTCATCCCTCATAAGGACAGGGGAGGATTACGAGCAGTACTTC.

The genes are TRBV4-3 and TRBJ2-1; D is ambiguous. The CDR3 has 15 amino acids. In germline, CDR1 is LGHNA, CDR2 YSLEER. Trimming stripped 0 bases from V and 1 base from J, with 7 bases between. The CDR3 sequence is CASSQDYGSYNEQFF. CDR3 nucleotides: TGCGCCAGCAGCCAAGATTACGGATCCTACAATGAGCAGTTCTTC.

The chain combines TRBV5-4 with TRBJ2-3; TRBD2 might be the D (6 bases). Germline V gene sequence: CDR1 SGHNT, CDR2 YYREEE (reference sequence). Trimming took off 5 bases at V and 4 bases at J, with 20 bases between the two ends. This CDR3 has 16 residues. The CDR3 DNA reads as TGTGCCAGCAGACTTACGCGGGAACGGGGGTCAGATACGCAGTATTTT. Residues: CASRLTRERGSDTQYF.